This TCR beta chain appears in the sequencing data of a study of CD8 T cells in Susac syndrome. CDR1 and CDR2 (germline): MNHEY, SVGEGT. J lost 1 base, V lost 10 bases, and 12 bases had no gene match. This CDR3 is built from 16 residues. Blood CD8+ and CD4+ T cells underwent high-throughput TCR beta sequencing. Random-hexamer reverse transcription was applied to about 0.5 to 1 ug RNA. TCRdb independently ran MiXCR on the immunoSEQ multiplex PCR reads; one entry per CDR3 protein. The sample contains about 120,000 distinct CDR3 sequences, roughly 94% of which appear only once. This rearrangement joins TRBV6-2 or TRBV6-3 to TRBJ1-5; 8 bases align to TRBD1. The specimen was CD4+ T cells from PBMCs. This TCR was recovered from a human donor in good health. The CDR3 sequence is CATRPSGTGSNQPQHF. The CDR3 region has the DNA TGTGCCACCCGACCTTCCGGGACAGGAAGCAATCAGCCCCAGCATTTT.